This TCR beta chain was recovered during a study of molecular identifiers for immune sequencing clone quantification. General study findings and limits: Highly expanded clone sizes could end up underestimated if a barcode were shared by identical TCR molecules. Over 97% of effector molecules, yet under 1% of naive-cell molecules, were held by clones above 20 RNA copies.

Sequencing libraries of naive CD8 cells derived from about 20,000 to 1,000,000 sorted cells with 10%, 30% or 50% RNA. This clonotype was picked up many times. What it recognizes is unknown. Trimming stripped 4 bases from V and 0 bases from J, with 6 bases between. This CDR3 is built from 12 residues. CDR1 and CDR2 from the germline V gene are GTSNPN and SVGIG (reference sequence). A single record per CDR3 protein comes from TCRdb applying MiXCR to the PCR reads. The sample lists about half a million distinct CDR3 sequences; about a fifth were seen once. The rearrangement joins TRBV30 to TRBJ1-1; D is unclear. Sample: naive CD8+ T cells from blood, with Jurkat cell RNA spiked in. Stated subset: FACS-sorted CD8+CD4-CCR7+CD45RA+ naive T cells. This clonotype originated in a human donor in good health. Some libraries in this study had Jurkat cell RNA spiked in. CDR3 amino acids: CAWTAMNTEAFF. Here the CDR3 DNA reads TGTGCCTGGACAGCTATGAACACTGAAGCTTTCTTT.